The clone carrying this T cell receptor (beta chain) appeared once. What it recognizes is unknown. TCRdb re-derived calls from the reads in MiXCR, one entry per CDR3 protein. Among about 740,000 distinct CDR3 sequences listed, around 32% were seen once. These data belong to a study of T cell repertoires in cytomegalovirus infection. General study points: Summed frequency of shared TCR beta families picked out CMV carriers who also had the relevant HLA.

V lost 3 bases to trimming and J lost 5 bases, with 14 bases between them. The CDR3 totals 15 residues. CDR1 MGHDK and CDR2 SYGVNS come from the germline V gene. The sequence was collected from a human donor in good health (CMV status not recorded). Some clones in this sample may be carry-over from other donors' samples. The specimen was cultured PBMCs, collected from culture after CMV antigen stimulation. This chain uses TRBV25-1 with TRBJ2-1, with D perhaps matching TRBD2 (5 bases). The CDR3 protein is CASSDPGGLNNEQFF. The CDR3 DNA sequence: TGTGCCAGCAGTGATCCCGGCGGGTTGAACAATGAGCAGTTCTTC.